The 10 T cell receptor beta chains below all came from one sample that was sequenced in a study of human T cells and chemical hapten exposure. The time point was: patch test 2, 6 weeks after DPC sensitization. Treatment defined: therapeutic diphenylcyclopropenone sensitization with weekly scalp DPC. TCRdb ran MiXCR on the RACE reads and lists one entry per CDR3 protein. The sample includes some 350,000 distinct CDR3 sequences, around 6% of them seen just once. Sequenced material: whole blood, taken in connection with sensitization to the hapten diphenylcyclopropenone (DPC). The receptors shown here come from a woman aged 18-30 years with alopecia areata. Some clones in this sample may be carry-over from other donors' samples.

This chain uses TRBV25-1 with TRBJ2-6; TRBD1 aligns across 8 bases. Germline V lookup: CDR1 MGHDK, CDR2 SYGVNS. V gave up 1 base and J gave up 2 bases; unmatched junction bases: 4. The CDR3 totals 17 residues. The chain's CDR3 is CASSELGQGPGANVLTF. The CDR3 DNA sequence: TGTGCCAGCAGTGAATTAGGACAGGGACCTGGGGCCAACGTCCTGACTTTC.

This clonotype has more than one count but fewer than ten. The chain couples TRBV4-3 to TRBJ2-5; D is possibly TRBD1 (5 bases). The CDR3 is made up of 15 amino acids. V was clipped by 0 bases and J by 1 base, with 9 bases between them. The V gene's germline CDR1 is LGHNA and CDR2 YSLEER. CDR3 coding DNA: TGCGCCAGCAGCCAAGATAGACAGCTCCAAGAGACCCAGTACTTC. Amino acid sequence: CASSQDRQLQETQYF.

This clonotype was seen ten or more times. The genes are TRBV29-1 and TRBJ1-1, with 7 bases identical to TRBD1. Germline assignment: CDR1 SQVTM and CDR2 ANQGSEA. The CDR3 spans 14 residues. V dropped 6 bases and J dropped 6; count of bases not matched to a gene: 13. CDR3 nucleotide sequence: TGCAGCGTGGGTCCCTCGCAGGGGGTCGCTGAAGCTTTCTTT. It yields the protein CSVGPSQGVAEAFF. Combining the CDR3 with reference TRBV29-1 and TRBJ1-1 gives the whole variable domain SAVISQKPSRDICQRGTSLTIQCQVDSQVTMMFWYRQQPGQSLTLIATANQGSEATYESGFVIDKFPISRPNLTFSTLTVSNMSPEDSSIYLCSVGPSQGVAEAFFGQGTRLTVV.

This clonotype was observed many times. The rearrangement joins TRBV7-2 to TRBJ1-2; 8 bases map to TRBD1. The length of the CDR3 is 14 residues. With V trimmed by 1 base and J by 9 bases, 7 bases remained unmatched. Germline V gene lookup returns CDR1 SGHTA and CDR2 FQGNSA. CDR3 protein: CASSLGTGRESYTF. The CDR3 DNA is TGTGCCAGCAGCTTAGGGACAGGGAGGGAGAGCTACACCTTC.

With respect to this clonotype: An end of the junction differs from the germline gene, which may be a read error. The V and J genes are TRBV7-7 and TRBJ2-7; D is unresolved. Per germline, CDR1 SSHAT and CDR2 FNYEAQ (reference sequence). CDR3 length equals 13 residues. CDR3 protein: CASSLADGYEQYF. Here the CDR3 DNA reads TGTGCTAGCAGCCTTGCCGACGGATACGAGCAGTACTTC.

This clonotype came up a few times. This chain joins TRBV5-1 and TRBJ2-1, with D perhaps matching TRBD1 (6 bases). Trimming shortened V by 8 bases and J by 8 bases, and 11 bases separated the two germline ends. This CDR3 is 11 amino acids long. Germline V gives CDR1 SGHRS, CDR2 YFSETQ. The DNA of the CDR3 is TGCGCCAGTAACAGGGTGGATGAGCAGTTCTTC. Its translation: CASNRVDEQFF.

In this sample, this clonotype turned up a few times. The chain links TRBV6-2 or TRBV6-3 to TRBJ2-7; the D call may be TRBD1 or TRBD2 (5 bases each). Looked up from germline, CDR1 is MNHEY and CDR2 is SVGEGT. With 6 bases removed from V and 2 bases from J, the gap between germline ends came to 17 bases. The CDR3 loop spans 15 amino acids. CDR3 sequence reads: CASSLLRDGTYEQYF. For the CDR3, the DNA is TGTGCCAGCAGCCTTTTGAGGGACGGGACCTACGAGCAGTACTTC.

The chain employs TRBV11-2 and TRBJ2-3, with 9 bases fitting TRBD2. The J segment lost 2 bases and the V segment lost 3 bases, leaving 9 bases of the junction unmatched. The CDR3 loop spans 17 amino acids. The germline CDR1 and CDR2 sequences are SGHAT and FQNNGV. CDR3 in amino acids: CASSFEGLAGITDTQYF. Written as DNA, the CDR3 is TGTGCCAGCAGCTTCGAGGGTCTAGCGGGGATCACAGATACGCAGTATTTT.

Comment on this clonotype: The junction departs from the called germline gene at one end, perhaps through a read error. The chain has TRBV5-1 and TRBJ2-3; 11 bases are shared with TRBD2. The length of the CDR3 is 16 residues. Per the germline V gene, CDR1 is SGHRS and CDR2 is YFSETQ. Here the CDR3 reads CASSSLAGGSTDTQYF. As DNA, the CDR3 is TGTGCCAGCAGCTCTTTAGCGGGGGGGAGCACAGATACGCAGTATTTT.

This clonotype was counted between two and nine times. The chain employs TRBV4-2 and TRBJ2-3; a weak D match, TRBD2 (6 bases). There are 17 residues in the CDR3. Deletions cut 4 bases from V and 0 bases from J, with 17 bases between. Per germline, CDR1 LGHNA and CDR2 YNFKEQ. For the CDR3, the DNA is TGTGCCAGCAGCCCCCTTTCAGTGGGGGGAAGCACAGATACGCAGTATTTT. It is translated as CASSPLSVGGSTDTQYF.